The sequence of this TCR beta chain was determined in a study of blood T cell repertoires in COVID-19. Study-level information: Sources were T cells, B-cell-depleted T cells, or PBMCs; the material itself was cDNA or gDNA.

Participants, about 18 to 90 years old, spanned approximately 26 US areas. Cohort allocation depended upon clinical history that participants reported. Per the original data handling: The assay estimated nucleated cells by amplifying reference gene primers. The protocol was immunoSEQ multiplex PCR, while the TCRdb copy is restricted to in-frame clones and leaves out a portion. D and trimming come from the DNA, and the V and J calls and clone size come from that table. The data show about 400,000 clones, roughly 90% seen once. This clone has just a few counts. Germline-derived CDR1 and CDR2 are SGHVS and FQNEAQ. V lost 5 bases and J lost 2, with 11 bases in between. This CDR3 is built from 14 residues.

V and J are TRBV7-8 and TRBJ2-3, with TRBD2 as a possible D gene (5 bases). Sequencing used PBMCs or T cells enriched from blood (not recorded which). The receptor's source is a woman in her twenties or thirties with acute COVID-19. Here the CDR3 DNA reads TGTGCCAGCAGCCTATCGGGGATCACAGATACGCAGTATTTT. This gives the protein CASSLSGITDTQYF.